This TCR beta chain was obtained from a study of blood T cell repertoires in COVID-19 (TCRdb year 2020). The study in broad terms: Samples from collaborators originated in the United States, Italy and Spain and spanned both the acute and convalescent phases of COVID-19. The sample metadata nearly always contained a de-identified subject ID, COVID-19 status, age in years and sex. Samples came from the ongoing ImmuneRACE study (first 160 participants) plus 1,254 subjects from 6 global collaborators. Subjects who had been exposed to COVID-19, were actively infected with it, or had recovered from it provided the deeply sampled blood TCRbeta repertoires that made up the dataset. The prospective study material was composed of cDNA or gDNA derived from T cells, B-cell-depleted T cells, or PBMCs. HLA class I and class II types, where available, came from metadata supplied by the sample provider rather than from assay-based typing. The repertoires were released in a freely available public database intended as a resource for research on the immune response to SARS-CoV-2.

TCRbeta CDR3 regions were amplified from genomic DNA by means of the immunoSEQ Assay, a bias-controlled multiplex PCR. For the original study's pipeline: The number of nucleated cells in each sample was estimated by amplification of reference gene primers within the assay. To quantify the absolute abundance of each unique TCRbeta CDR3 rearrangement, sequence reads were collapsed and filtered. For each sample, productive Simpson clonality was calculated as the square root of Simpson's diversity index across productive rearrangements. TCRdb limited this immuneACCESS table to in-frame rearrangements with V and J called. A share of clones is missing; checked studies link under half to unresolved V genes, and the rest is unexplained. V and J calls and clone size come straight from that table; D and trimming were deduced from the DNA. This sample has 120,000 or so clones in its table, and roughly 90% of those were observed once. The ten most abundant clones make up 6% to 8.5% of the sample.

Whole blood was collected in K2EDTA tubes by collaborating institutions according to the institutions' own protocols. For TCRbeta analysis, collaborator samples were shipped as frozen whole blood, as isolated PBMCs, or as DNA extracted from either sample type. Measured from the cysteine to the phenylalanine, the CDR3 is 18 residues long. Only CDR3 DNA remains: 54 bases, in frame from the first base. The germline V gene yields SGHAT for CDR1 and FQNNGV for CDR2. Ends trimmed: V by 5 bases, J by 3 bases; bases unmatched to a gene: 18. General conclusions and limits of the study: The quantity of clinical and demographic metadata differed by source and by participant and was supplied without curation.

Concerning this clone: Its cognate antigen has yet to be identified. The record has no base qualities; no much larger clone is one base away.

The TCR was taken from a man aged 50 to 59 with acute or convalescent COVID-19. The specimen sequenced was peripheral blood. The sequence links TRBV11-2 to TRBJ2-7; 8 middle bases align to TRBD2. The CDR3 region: CASSPLSRGAGVIYEQYF. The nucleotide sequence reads TGTGCCAGCAGCCCACTCTCTCGGGGAGCGGGAGTCATCTACGAGCAGTACTTC.